A single sample is the source of the 19 T cell receptor beta chains below, sequenced in a study of T cells in Graves' hyperthyroidism and ophthalmopathy. Amplification yielded TCR beta CDR3 regions, with RNA transcripts as the source. The TCR CDR3 first-round RT-PCR relied on the HTBI primer set. Using its own MiXCR run on the multiplex PCR reads, TCRdb lists one record per CDR3 protein. The sample lists under 350,000 distinct CDR3 sequences, roughly 18% seen once, with 45% to 55% in the top ten. Sequenced: blood. Every receptor here comes from a woman between 50 and 59 years old with Graves' hyperthyroidism.

This chain links TRBV7-9 with TRBJ2-1; TRBD1 matches 10 bases. The CDR3 has 14 residues. Trimming cost V 4 bases and J 7 bases; bases outside gene matches: 4. Germline V lookup: CDR1 SEHNR, CDR2 FQNEAQ (reference sequence). CDR3: CASSSGQGVNEQFF. The CDR3 DNA follows: TGTGCCAGCAGCTCAGGACAGGGGGTAAATGAGCAGTTCTTC.

CDR3 region: CSAGTSGRRQETQYF. Here the CDR3 DNA reads TGCAGTGCTGGGACTAGCGGGAGAAGGCAAGAGACCCAGTACTTC. The chain uses TRBV20-1 and TRBJ2-5; 14 positions agree with TRBD2. The CDR3 is 15 amino acids. Trimming at V came to 5 bases and at J to 2 bases, leaving 4 bases not matched to a gene. Germline V lookup: CDR1 DFQATT, CDR2 SNEGSKA (reference sequence).

In its sample, this clonotype was seen a few times. The chain is built from TRBV28 and TRBJ2-2; TRBD1 or TRBD2 may be the D gene (5 bases each). The CDR3 spans 15 residues. Trimming left V 7 bases short and J 0 bases short, with 12 bases between. CDR1 MDHEN and CDR2 SYDVKM come from the germline V gene. The CDR3 DNA sequence: TGTGCCAGCAAATCCGGGACGGCGAACACCGGGGAGCTGTTTTTT. This sequence encodes CASKSGTANTGELFF.

This chain connects TRBV20-1 to TRBJ1-1, with D unclear. Germline CDR1 is DFQATT and CDR2 is SNEGSKA (reference sequence). Trimming removed 5 bases at V and 3 bases at J, with 4 bases between. This CDR3 region has 10 residues. The CDR3 nucleotides are TGCAGTGCTGAGGACACTGAAGCTTTCTTT. Protein product: CSAEDTEAFF.

Remarks on this clonotype: Possible read error: a much larger clone is one base away. V and J are TRBV7-2 and TRBJ1-5; 7 bases are shared with TRBD1. The J call may be incorrect, as the DNA end agrees better with TRBJ2-3. The CDR3 is made up of 16 amino acids. Germline V gene lookup returns CDR1 SGHTA and CDR2 FQGNSA. The CDR3 DNA is TGTGCCAGCAGCTCATTAGGGGGCGGAATCAATCAGCCCCAGTATTTT. Translating gives CASSSLGGGINQPQYF.

This clonotype came up a few times. J is TRBJ1-2 and V is TRBV12-3 or TRBV12-4; D not resolved. V lost 6 bases, J lost 3 bases, and 11 bases lay in between. The CDR3 covers 13 residues. The DNA of the CDR3 is TGTGCCAGCAGCCCCTCCGCCTACTATGGCTACACCTTC. Its protein product is CASSPSAYYGYTF.

This clonotype was seen only a few times. This chain links TRBV6-2 or TRBV6-3 with TRBJ2-3; 8 bases are shared with TRBD2. V lost 7 bases to trimming and J lost 4 bases; unmatched junction nucleotides: 13. Germline-derived CDR1 and CDR2 are MNHEY and SVGEGT. This CDR3 has 16 residues. CDR3 in amino acids: CASTGGTRDGADTQYF. Written as DNA, the CDR3 is TGTGCCAGCACGGGGGGGACTAGGGATGGGGCAGATACGCAGTATTTT.

This clonotype showed up many times. The chain links TRBV5-8 to TRBJ1-1; D is unresolved. Germline V CDR1 and CDR2: SGHTS, YDEGEE. The CDR3 runs 14 residues. V was trimmed by 0 bases and J by 1 base, leaving 7 bases between them. The CDR3 DNA follows: TGTGCCAGCAGCTTGGAGCACAAGAACACTGAAGCTTTCTTT. The encoded protein is CASSLEHKNTEAFF.

Comments on this clonotype: The junction departs from the called germline gene at one end, perhaps through a read error. The J gene is TRBJ1-1, the V gene TRBV4-1; tentative D call: TRBD1 (5 bases). From germline, CDR1 is MGHRA and CDR2 YSYEKL. The CDR3 totals 14 residues. DNA for the CDR3: TGCGCCAGCACCCAAGACGCTTGGGGGGATGAAGCTTTCTTT. Protein sequence: CASTQDAWGDEAFF.

The V call is TRBV20-1, the J call TRBJ1-5; no definite D call. The CDR3 length is 12 residues. The V end lost 1 base, the J end lost 7 bases, and 8 bases lay between the germline ends. Germline lookup yields CDR1 DFQATT and CDR2 SNEGSKA (reference sequence). The CDR3 bases are TGCAGTGCTAGAGGCAGGATCCAGCCCCAGCATTTT. Its translation: CSARGRIQPQHF.

The J gene is TRBJ2-1, the V gene TRBV10-3; possibly TRBD1 for D (6 bases). CDR3 length: 15 amino acids. Trimming pared 4 bases from V and 4 bases from J, leaving 14 bases between. Germline lookup yields CDR1 ENHRY and CDR2 SYGVKD. In DNA, the CDR3 is TGTGCCATCAGTGCCTCGGGACAACTATACAATGAGCAGTTCTTC. This codes for CAISASGQLYNEQFF.

J is TRBJ1-5 and V is TRBV6-1; TRBD1 is a possible D gene (5 bases). The V gene lost 6 bases and the J gene lost 6 bases, with 12 bases spanning the gap. Germline CDR1 and CDR2: MNHNS and SASEGT. The CDR3 has 13 residues. CDR3 in DNA: TGTGCCAGCAGCTTAGGGGTCCGTCAGCCCCAGCATTTT. It specifies CASSLGVRQPQHF.

This clonotype was seen at least ten times. The chain is built from TRBV6-6 and TRBJ2-7; D unclear. Per the germline V gene, CDR1 is MNHNY and CDR2 is SVGAGI (reference sequence). Trimming removed 2 bases at V and 3 bases at J, with 11 bases between. The CDR3 contains 14 residues. This chain's CDR3 is CASSYPSTGYEQYF. The CDR3 nucleotides are TGTGCCAGCAGTTACCCGTCGACCGGCTACGAGCAGTACTTC.

The sample holds a few counts of this clonotype. The J gene is TRBJ2-7, the V gene TRBV15; 11 bases match TRBD1. Germline V gene lookup returns CDR1 LNHNV and CDR2 YYDKDF (reference sequence). After removal of 0 bases from V and 2 bases from J, the junction contained 0 bases not matched to a gene. This CDR3 has 15 residues. The CDR3: CATSREGQGAYEQYF. The CDR3, as DNA: TGTGCCACCAGCAGAGAGGGACAGGGGGCCTACGAGCAGTACTTC.

This clonotype has just a few counts. The chain has TRBV25-1 and TRBJ1-1; D gene uncertain. Germline V CDR1 and CDR2: MGHDK, SYGVNS. This CDR3 has 11 amino acids. The V gene lost 7 bases and the J gene lost 10 bases, with 13 bases spanning the gap. Here the CDR3 reads CASTFGAGAFF. Here the CDR3 DNA reads TGTGCCAGCACGTTTGGCGCCGGAGCTTTCTTT.

This clonotype was counted between two and nine times. CDR3 nucleotides: TGTGCCAGCAGCCCCTCGGCCTCGGAACCCCACACAGATACGCAGTATTTT. As protein: CASSPSASEPHTDTQYF. J is TRBJ2-3 and V is TRBV3-1; D is uncertain. From germline, CDR1 is LGHDT and CDR2 YNNKEL (reference sequence). There are 17 residues in the CDR3. Trimming removed 4 bases at V and 2 bases at J, with 19 bases between.

This chain joins TRBV29-1 and TRBJ1-3, with no clear D. The CDR3 loop spans 15 amino acids. CDR1 and CDR2 from the germline V gene are SQVTM and ANQGSEA. V was cut by 6 bases and J by 0 bases, with 15 bases left in between. Here the CDR3 DNA reads TGCAGCGTATCGGGGAGCCTAGGCTCTGGAAACACCATATATTTT. Its protein is CSVSGSLGSGNTIYF.

This clonotype was counted at least ten times. This chain connects TRBV5-1 to TRBJ2-5, with D perhaps matching TRBD1 (5 bases). Per germline, CDR1 SGHRS and CDR2 YFSETQ. V was cut by 4 bases and J by 5 bases, with 15 bases left in between. The CDR3 runs to 14 residues. DNA of the CDR3: TGCGCCAGCAGCCGTGCCAGGGATTTGGAGACCCAGTACTTC. Translation gives CASSRARDLETQYF.

Many counts were recorded for this clonotype. The chain recombines TRBV24-1 with TRBJ2-1; 11 positions match TRBD1. The V gene end was trimmed by 3 bases and the J gene end by 6 bases; junction bases not matched to a gene: 6. This CDR3 is built from 16 residues. Germline lookup yields CDR1 KGHDR and CDR2 SFDVKD. The CDR3 spells CATSDLGQGARNEQFF. DNA of the CDR3: TGTGCCACCAGTGATCTTGGACAGGGGGCGCGCAATGAGCAGTTCTTC.